This TCR beta chain was identified during a study of tumor-infiltrating lymphocytes in primary liver carcinoma. TCR beta cDNA was prepared out of 500 ng total RNA by means of a constant-region primer. Libraries covering TCR beta were generated through three nested multiplex PCR rounds (using a slightly modified ARM-PCR). Both of the initial two PCR rounds ran for 10 cycles and employed TRBV1-TRBV30 forward primers alongside a C-beta reverse primer. From the multiplex PCR reads, TCRdb called clonotypes with MiXCR, one entry per CDR3 protein. In the table there are 100,000 or so distinct CDR3 sequences, around 66% of which are singletons. The ends were cut back, 6 bases at V and 9 bases at J, with 18 bases in the middle. Per germline, CDR1 MDHEN and CDR2 SYDVKM. The CDR3 consists of 14 residues. The study's findings and limits: Only around 7-24% of top clones occurred in all five tumor regions. Tumor top-250-clone fractions significantly exceeded those of blood (p = 0.039).

Regarding this clonotype: Antigen unknown.

Unsorted bulk tissue of roughly 19-30 mg yielded co-extracted RNA and DNA. All tumor specimens exceeded 80% viable tumor cells. The rearrangement joins TRBV28 to TRBJ1-5; no clear D. Specimen: liver tumor tissue from sampling region 2. Subset reported: tumor region T2, inferior pole. The receptor comes from a woman aged 60-70 years with primary liver carcinoma and hepatitis B virus infection. The CDR3 here is CASSSTLSSRPQHF. In nucleotides, the CDR3 is TGTGCCAGCAGCTCGACCCTAAGTAGTCGGCCCCAGCATTTT.